These 8 T cell receptor beta chains came from one sample sequenced in a study of patients and donors after allogeneic stem cell transplantation. TCRdb recomputed calls from the RT-PCR reads with MiXCR, one row per CDR3 protein. The sample has about a million distinct CDR3 sequences; more than 15% are singletons. Sequences were obtained from blood, either unsorted or a sorted T cell fraction (not recorded which). Source of these receptors: a human donor who was either an allogeneic HSCT recipient or a stem cell or donor lymphocyte infusion donor (not recorded which). It is not recorded whose cells these are; they may come from a transplant donor.

J is TRBJ2-7 and V is TRBV28; 7 positions agree with TRBD1. Germline CDR1 reads MDHEN; CDR2 reads SYDVKM. This CDR3 region has 15 residues. Germline trimming cut 3 bases from V and 3 bases from J; bases unmatched to any gene: 8. Here the CDR3 DNA reads TGTGCCAGCAGTTTTGTCCCGGGACAGATCTACGAGCAGTACTTC. Protein sequence: CASSFVPGQIYEQYF.

V is TRBV4-3 and J is TRBJ2-7; D uncertain. V lost 0 bases and J lost 2, with 11 bases in between. This CDR3 region has 15 residues. Germline lookup yields CDR1 LGHNA and CDR2 YSLEER. CDR3 sequence reads: CASSQDFGQAYEQYF. CDR3 DNA: TGCGCCAGCAGCCAAGATTTCGGGCAGGCCTACGAGCAGTACTTC.

The gene calls are TRBV7-2 and TRBJ2-7, with 7 bases that match TRBD1. Losses at the gene ends were 4 bases for V and 3 bases for J; bases not matched to a gene: 9. Germline-derived CDR1 and CDR2 are SGHTA and FQGNSA. This CDR3 has 15 amino acids. This chain's CDR3 is CASSSTGTEIYEQYF. Written as DNA, the CDR3 is TGTGCCAGCAGCTCAACCGGGACAGAAATCTACGAGCAGTACTTC.

The J gene is TRBJ1-3, the V gene TRBV20-1; the D is unclear. Germline CDR1 is DFQATT and CDR2 is SNEGSKA (reference sequence). The CDR3 is made up of 15 amino acids. V lost 5 bases to trimming and J lost 2 bases, with 16 bases between them. The CDR3 here is CSASSFLGPGNTIYF. Here the CDR3 DNA reads TGCAGTGCTTCTTCTTTTTTAGGGCCTGGAAACACCATATATTTT.

This clonotype was counted at least ten times. The rearrangement links TRBV12-3 or TRBV12-4 to TRBJ2-3; TRBD2 aligns across 10 bases. This CDR3 spans 15 amino acids. With V trimmed by 6 bases and J by 5 bases, 8 bases remained unmatched. Written as DNA, the CDR3 is TGTGCCAGCAGGCCGAAGCGGGGGGGCGAAGATACGCAGTATTTT. It codes for CASRPKRGGEDTQYF.

This clonotype was seen a few times. V is TRBV3-1 and J is TRBJ1-2; D remains ambiguous. The ends were cut back, 0 bases at V and 5 bases at J, with 7 bases in the middle. CDR1 is LGHDT, CDR2 YNNKEL, per germline (reference sequence). The CDR3 runs to 13 residues. The CDR3: CASSQDWWYGYTF. The CDR3 DNA sequence: TGTGCCAGCAGCCAAGATTGGTGGTATGGCTACACCTTC. The whole variable domain, remainder taken from reference TRBV3-1 and TRBJ1-2, is DTAVSQTPKYLVTQMGNDKSIKCEQNLGHDTMYWYKQDSKKFLKIMFSYNNKELIINETVPNRFSPKSPDKAHLNLHINSLELGDSAVYFCASSQDWWYGYTFGSGTRLTVV.

J is TRBJ1-1 and V is TRBV6-4, with D maybe TRBD1 (5 bases). The V and J ends lost 2 bases and 12 bases respectively, with 13 bases between them. The CDR3 runs 12 residues. Germline V gives CDR1 MRHNA, CDR2 SNTAGT. The chain's CDR3 is CASSDGSGVTFF. The CDR3 nucleotides are TGTGCCAGCAGTGACGGTTCGGGGGTAACTTTCTTT.

This clonotype has just a few counts. The rearrangement links TRBV4-2 to TRBJ1-2; perhaps TRBD1 as D (6 bases). V gave up 0 bases and J gave up 0 bases, with 14 bases separating them. Germline V lookup: CDR1 LGHNA, CDR2 YNFKEQ. CDR3 length: 17 amino acids. The CDR3 sequence: CASSQEGAESTNYGYTF. CDR3 DNA: TGTGCCAGCAGCCAAGAGGGGGCTGAGTCAACTAACTATGGCTACACCTTC.